One sample yielded the 29 T cell receptor beta chains listed below, sequenced in a study of Graves' ophthalmopathy and Graves' hyperthyroidism (dated by TCRdb to 2017 to 2018). Sequenced on an Illumina HiSeq 2000. For repertoire sequencing, TCR beta CDR3 regions were amplified from RNA transcripts. A first-round RT-PCR used HTBI primers with the Qiagen OneStep RT-PCR kit, followed by a second-round multiplex PCR, size selection and purification. The public reads were reprocessed in TCRdb via fastp at Q25 and MiXCR, keeping in-frame beta chains. Identical CDR3 proteins give one entry, which carries the most common genes and DNA. The sample data list 400,000 to 450,000 distinct CDR3 sequences, and 20% to 25% of these were observed just once. Around 3.1% of the sample lies in the top ten. Source material: peripheral blood. These receptors all stem from a woman between 18 and 29 years old with stable Graves' hyperthyroidism. Donor details come from another sample of the same person, matched by shared clones.

This clonotype was observed at least ten times. V and J are TRBV20-1 and TRBJ2-7; D perhaps matches TRBD1 (6 bases). CDR1 is DFQATT and CDR2 is SNEGSKA in the germline V gene (reference sequence). This CDR3 is built from 14 residues. Trimming left V 6 bases short and J 0 bases short, with 15 bases between. The CDR3 spells CSALDRLSSYEQYF. DNA for the CDR3: TGCAGTGCCCTAGACAGGTTGAGCTCCTACGAGCAGTACTTC.

In its sample, this clonotype was seen many times. The rearrangement uses TRBV29-1 and TRBJ2-7; possibly TRBD2 for D (6 bases). CDR3 length: 15 amino acids. The germline V gene encodes CDR1 SQVTM and CDR2 ANQGSEA. Between the trimmed V and J ends, which lost 3 bases and 4 bases, there was a span of 19 bases. The CDR3, as DNA: TGCAGCGTTGACATCAGGGTCAGCGGGCGTTACGAGCAGTACTTC. Its translation is CSVDIRVSGRYEQYF.

This clonotype has at least ten counts. The chain uses TRBV18 and TRBJ2-7; 7 bases are shared with TRBD2. The CDR3 is 14 residues long. V was clipped by 3 bases and J by 0 bases; unmatched bases: 2. Germline CDR1 reads KGHSH; CDR2 reads LQKENI. As DNA, the CDR3 is TGTGCCAGCTCACCGGGGAGGGTCTCCTACGAGCAGTACTTC. Amino acids: CASSPGRVSYEQYF.

In this sample, this clonotype turned up many times. The chain is built from TRBV2 and TRBJ2-7; D is unclear. V was shortened by 10 bases and J by 1 base, with 14 bases between the two germline ends. CDR1 is SNHLY and CDR2 is FYNNEI in the germline V gene. The CDR3 has 13 residues. The CDR3 loop is CATAVFGSYEQYF. The CDR3 bases are TGTGCCACTGCCGTGTTTGGGTCCTACGAGCAGTACTTC.

At least ten counts were recorded for this clonotype. The CDR3 is CASSYSFRGPLIYEQYF. CDR3 DNA: TGTGCCAGCAGTTACTCGTTCCGGGGGCCGTTAATCTACGAGCAGTACTTC. This sequence joins TRBV6-5 and TRBJ2-7; D possibly uses TRBD1 or TRBD2 (6 bases each). The CDR3 contains 17 residues. CDR1 is MNHEY, CDR2 SVGAGI, per germline. Trimming pared 0 bases from V and 3 bases from J, leaving 18 bases between.

This clonotype was detected ten times or more. The rearrangement joins TRBV7-9 to TRBJ2-7; D ambiguous. Trimming shortened V by 1 base and J by 0 bases, and 10 bases separated the two germline ends. The CDR3 totals 15 residues. CDR1 SEHNR and CDR2 FQNEAQ come from the germline V gene (reference sequence). CDR3 protein: CASSLGHTSSYEQYF. The CDR3 coding sequence is TGTGCCAGCAGCTTAGGCCACACAAGCTCCTACGAGCAGTACTTC.

The V and J genes are TRBV29-1 and TRBJ2-7; D perhaps matches TRBD2 (6 bases). The CDR3 length is 14 residues. CDR1 SQVTM and CDR2 ANQGSEA come from the germline V gene. Trimming took off 4 bases at V and 4 bases at J, with 17 bases between the two ends. As DNA, the CDR3 is TGCAGCGTTGGGCTTAGCCGTAGCGGATACGAGCAGTACTTC. Amino acids: CSVGLSRSGYEQYF.

This clonotype was detected ten times or more. The chain recombines TRBV11-2 with TRBJ2-7, with D uncertain. The V gene lost 0 bases and the J gene lost 6 bases, with 9 bases spanning the gap. The CDR3 runs 13 residues. Germline lookup yields CDR1 SGHAT and CDR2 FQNNGV. The CDR3 spells CASSLDRNGEQYF. The CDR3, as DNA: TGTGCCAGCAGCTTAGATCGTAACGGCGAGCAGTACTTC. Full variable domain (rest looked up from reference TRBV11-2 and TRBJ2-7): EAGVAQSPRYKIIEKRQSVAFWCNPISGHATLYWYQQILGQGPKLLIQFQNNGVVDDSQLPKDRFSAERLKGVDSTLKIQPAKLEDSAVYLCASSLDRNGEQYFGPGTRLTVT.

J is TRBJ2-4 and V is TRBV10-2; D unclear. V lost 3 bases to trimming and J lost 0 bases, with 9 bases between them. Germline V gene data show CDR1 as WSHSY and CDR2 as SAAADI. The CDR3 is made up of 15 amino acids. The CDR3, as DNA: TGCGCCAGCAGTGACACATCCCTAGCCAAAAACATTCAGTACTTC. Translation: CASSDTSLAKNIQYF.

The chain is built from TRBV10-3 and TRBJ1-2, with 10 bases aligning to TRBD1. The CDR3 totals 14 residues. V gave up 5 bases and J gave up 8 bases; unmatched junction bases: 8. Germline values: CDR1 ENHRY, CDR2 SYGVKD. The CDR3 protein is CAISRTGGDRGYTF. The DNA of the CDR3 is TGTGCCATCAGTAGGACAGGGGGGGATAGAGGCTACACCTTC.

The chain joins TRBV20-1 to TRBJ2-7; D is perhaps TRBD1 (5 bases). Germline values: CDR1 DFQATT, CDR2 SNEGSKA (reference sequence). Trimming stripped 4 bases from V and 13 bases from J, with 26 bases between. This CDR3 has 14 residues. CDR3 loop: CSATRVAGLYERYF. CDR3 nucleotide sequence: TGCAGTGCTACTAGGGTGGCAGGGCTATACGAGCGATACTTC.

This clonotype was recorded many times. This chain joins TRBV6-1 and TRBJ1-6; tentative D call: TRBD1 (5 bases). V lost 3 bases and J lost 6, with 6 bases in between. Germline assignment: CDR1 MNHNS and CDR2 SASEGT. The CDR3 sequence is 13 residues long. DNA of the CDR3: TGTGCCAGCAGTGAGGGGGGTAATTCACCCCTCCACTTT. As protein: CASSEGGNSPLHF.

This clonotype was observed many times. J is TRBJ1-1 and V is TRBV27; D remains ambiguous. Deletions cut 5 bases from V and 0 bases from J, with 16 bases between. Germline lookup yields CDR1 MNHEY and CDR2 SMNVEV (reference sequence). The CDR3 is 16 amino acids. CDR3 in DNA: TGTGCCAGCAGTCCCTGGGTGGGCGGCATGAACACTGAAGCTTTCTTT. Translation: CASSPWVGGMNTEAFF.

In this sample, this clonotype turned up a few times. A read error may explain this, as a much larger clone is one base away. V gene TRBV7-2 combines with J gene TRBJ2-5, with D unresolved. The CDR3 contains 14 residues. Per the germline V gene, CDR1 is SGHTA and CDR2 is FQGNSA. The CDR3 spells CASSLDPGFETKYF. The CDR3 DNA follows: TGTGCCAGCAGCTTAGACCCGGGTTTCGAGACCAAGTACTTC.

This clonotype was seen many times. The rearrangement uses TRBV6-5 and TRBJ1-2; tentatively, D is TRBD1 (6 bases). In germline, CDR1 is MNHEY, CDR2 SVGAGI. The CDR3 spans 14 residues. The V gene lost 4 bases and the J gene lost 7 bases, with 16 bases spanning the gap. The CDR3 is CASSSVGAESGYTF. The CDR3 DNA reads TGTGCCAGCAGTTCCGTGGGGGCGGAGTCTGGCTACACCTTC.

This clonotype was counted many times. The chain uses TRBV10-3 and TRBJ2-7; 11 bases agree with TRBD2. The CDR3 totals 17 residues. CDR1 and CDR2 from the germline V gene are ENHRY and SYGVKD. V lost 6 bases to trimming and J lost 4 bases; unmatched junction nucleotides: 14. The CDR3 here is CAISLTLGLAADYEQYF. The CDR3, as DNA: TGTGCCATCAGCTTAACGCTGGGACTAGCGGCAGATTACGAGCAGTACTTC.

This clonotype was detected many times. The chain uses TRBV29-1 and TRBJ2-7; D is perhaps TRBD1 or TRBD2 (5 bases each). V was trimmed by 6 bases and J by 8 bases, leaving 20 bases between them. The germline V gene encodes CDR1 SQVTM and CDR2 ANQGSEA. This CDR3 is built from 13 residues. This CDR3 reads CSVAQGRPDQQYF. CDR3 nucleotides: TGCAGCGTCGCCCAGGGACGTCCGGACCAGCAGTACTTC.

The sample holds a few counts of this clonotype. The chain links TRBV6-1 to TRBJ2-5, with 10 bases matching TRBD2. CDR1 is MNHNS, CDR2 SASEGT, per germline. The CDR3 has 14 residues. The V segment lost 4 bases and the J segment 2 bases; nucleotides outside the gene matches: 1. The CDR3 loop reads CASSGAGGQETQYF. The DNA of the CDR3 is TGTGCCAGCAGTGGAGCGGGGGGGCAAGAGACCCAGTACTTC.

This clonotype has at least ten counts. This chain joins TRBV10-1 and TRBJ2-5; D call uncertain. The germline gives CDR1 WNHNN, CDR2 SYGVQD (reference sequence). This CDR3 is built from 13 residues. V was cut by 3 bases and J by 6 bases, with 11 bases left in between. This chain's CDR3 is CASSDVAGKTQYF. The DNA for the CDR3 is TGCGCCAGCAGTGATGTGGCTGGAAAGACCCAGTACTTC.

This clonotype was detected ten times or more. The rearrangement joins TRBV6-5 to TRBJ1-6; 12 bases fit TRBD1. This CDR3 has 17 residues. V lost 0 bases and J lost 10; bases outside the gene matches: 7. CDR1 is MNHEY, CDR2 SVGAGI, per germline. CDR3 sequence reads: CASSYSGTGGLRSPLHF. In nucleotides, the CDR3 is TGTGCCAGCAGTTACTCGGGGACAGGGGGCTTGAGATCACCCCTCCACTTT.

This clonotype was counted many times. This sequence joins TRBV7-6 and TRBJ2-7; TRBD1 agrees at 9 bases. The trim removed 4 bases at V and 4 bases at J, leaving 5 bases unmatched. This CDR3 comprises 14 residues. Germline CDR1 is SGHVS and CDR2 is FNYEAQ. In DNA form, the CDR3 reads TGTGCCAGCAGCTCCGGACAGGGGCGGTACGAGCAGTACTTC. Translated, it gives CASSSGQGRYEQYF. Looking up the rest from reference TRBV7-6 and TRBJ2-7 gives the full variable domain: GAGVSQSPRYKVTKRGQDVALRCDPISGHVSLYWYRQALGQGPEFLTYFNYEAQQDKSGLPNDRFSAERPEGSISTLTIQRTEQRDSAMYRCASSSGQGRYEQYFGPGTRLTVT.

This clonotype was observed at least ten times. This chain connects TRBV15 to TRBJ1-1; D is unclear. Germline loops: CDR1 LNHNV, CDR2 YYDKDF (reference sequence). CDR3 length: 15 amino acids. Deletions cut 0 bases from V and 1 base from J, with 9 bases between. As DNA, the CDR3 is TGTGCCACCAGCAGAGATTACCGGGGGAACACTGAAGCTTTCTTT. Translating it yields CATSRDYRGNTEAFF.

This sequence joins TRBV19 and TRBJ1-1; D is unresolved. CDR3 size: 15 residues. Germline V CDR1 and CDR2: LNHDA, SQIVND (reference sequence). V was shortened by 2 bases and J by 0 bases, with 10 bases between the two germline ends. DNA for the CDR3: TGTGCCAGTAGTATACGCGGTCCCCTGAACACTGAAGCTTTCTTT. It encodes CASSIRGPLNTEAFF.

Ten or more counts support this clonotype. This chain joins TRBV12-3 or TRBV12-4 and TRBJ1-2, with 7 nucleotides matching TRBD1. This CDR3 comprises 13 residues. V was clipped by 3 bases and J by 8 bases; unmatched bases: 6. The CDR3 nucleotides are TGTGCCAGCAGTTTCTCACAGGGGAGGGGCTACACCTTC. This encodes CASSFSQGRGYTF.

The J gene is TRBJ1-1, the V gene TRBV5-6; D ambiguous. Deletions cut 3 bases from V and 1 base from J, with 16 bases between. CDR1 and CDR2 from the germline V gene are SGHDT and YYEEEE. The CDR3 spans 16 residues. The CDR3 DNA follows: TGTGCCAGCAGCTCCTCACCAGCTGCGGCGAACACTGAAGCTTTCTTT. Residues: CASSSSPAAANTEAFF.

This clonotype was detected ten times or more. The chain couples TRBV20-1 to TRBJ2-7; D ambiguous. CDR1 and CDR2 from the germline V gene are DFQATT and SNEGSKA (reference sequence). V was pared by 5 bases and J by 3 bases, with 11 bases between. The CDR3 extends over 12 amino acids. The CDR3 reads CSASGGHYEQYF. CDR3 nucleotides: TGCAGTGCTTCGGGCGGCCACTACGAGCAGTACTTC.

This clonotype has a count of ten or more. The V gene is TRBV7-9, the J gene TRBJ2-5, with 11 positions matching TRBD2. Germline CDR1 is SEHNR and CDR2 is FQNEAQ (reference sequence). V trimming: 0 bases; J trimming: 5 bases; junction bases outside the gene matches: 2. The CDR3 covers 15 residues. CDR3: CASSLASGRGETQYF. For the CDR3, the DNA is TGTGCCAGCAGCTTAGCTAGCGGGAGGGGTGAGACCCAGTACTTC.

About this clonotype: Given a much more abundant clone one base away, this may be a read error. This rearrangement joins TRBV28 to TRBJ2-5; no clear D. The CDR3 has 13 amino acids. Germline assignment: CDR1 MDHEN and CDR2 SYDVKM. Trimming took off 7 bases at V and 4 bases at J, with 13 bases between the two ends. CDR3 DNA: TGTGCCAGCAAAATACGGCCCGGAGAGACCCAGTACTTC. This translates into CASKIRPGETQYF. Looking up the rest from reference TRBV28 and TRBJ2-5 gives the full variable domain: DVKVTQSSRYLVKRTGEKVFLECVQDMDHENMFWYRQDPGLGLRLIYFSYDVKMKEKGDIPEGYSVSREKKERFSLILESASTNQTSMYLCASKIRPGETQYFGPGTRLLVL.

Many counts were recorded for this clonotype. V usage is TRBV7-9 and J usage is TRBJ1-2; D is unclear. Germline V lookup: CDR1 SEHNR, CDR2 FQNEAQ (reference sequence). Trimming shortened V by 1 base and J by 5 bases, and 8 bases separated the two germline ends. This CDR3 comprises 13 residues. CDR3 sequence (DNA): TGTGCCAGCAGCTTAGTAGCGCAGTATGGCTACACCTTC. Its protein product is CASSLVAQYGYTF.